This T cell receptor (beta chain) was captured in a study of cytomegalovirus exposure and HLA in healthy donors. Primers: 60 Vbeta forward and 13 Jbeta reverse. Assay used: immunoSEQ multiplex PCR; TCRdb lists only in-frame clones, some missing. The data contain about 160,000 clones, approximately 76% of them singletons. Study results and limitations: Researchers reported in a later analysis that a missense DCLRE1C variant was tied to TCR beta V- and J-gene trimming.

In regard to this clone: Its specificity is unknown.

This TCR came from a man aged 60-69 years in good health and CMV-seronegative. Sequencing used PBMCs.

The CDR3 nucleotides read TGTGCCAGTAGCCCAGGGGTTGGGCAGCCCCAGCATTTT. This sequence encodes CASSPGVGQPQHF. This chain links TRBV19 with TRBJ1-5; D may be TRBD1 (6 bases). Germline V gene data show CDR1 as LNHDA and CDR2 as SQIVND (reference sequence). With 6 bases removed from V and 7 bases from J, the gap between germline ends came to 13 bases. The CDR3 spans 13 residues.